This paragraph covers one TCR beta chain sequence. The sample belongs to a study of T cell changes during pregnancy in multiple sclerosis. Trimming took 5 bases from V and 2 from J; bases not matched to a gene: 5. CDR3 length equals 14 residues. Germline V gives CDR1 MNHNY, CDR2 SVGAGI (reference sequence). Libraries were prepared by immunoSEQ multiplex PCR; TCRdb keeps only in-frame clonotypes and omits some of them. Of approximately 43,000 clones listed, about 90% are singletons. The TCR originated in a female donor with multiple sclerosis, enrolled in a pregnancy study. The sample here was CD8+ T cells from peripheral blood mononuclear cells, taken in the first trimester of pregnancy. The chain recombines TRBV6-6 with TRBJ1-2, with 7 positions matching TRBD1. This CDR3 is CASSPDRDNYGYTF. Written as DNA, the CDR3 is TGTGCCAGCAGTCCCGACAGGGACAACTATGGCTACACCTTC.